A selection of T cell receptor beta chains follows, all from one sample in a study of Ad26.COV2.S vaccination and SARS-CoV-2 variants. Libraries were prepared by immunoSEQ multiplex PCR; TCRdb keeps only in-frame clonotypes and omits some of them. The table lists around 340,000 clones, less than 90% of them singletons, with around 10% in the top ten. Source: peripheral blood, taken in a trial of Ad26.COV2.S vaccine versus placebo. The receptor set was obtained from a person aged 18 to 65 who received the Ad26.COV2.S COVID-19 vaccine or a placebo. Both conserved end residues are part of each CDR3. Each record gives: clone size, V gene, D gene, J gene, CDR3 DNA, CDR3 protein. A D gene is named only where the DNA matches it firmly. Only some rows state a clone size, as once, few, many or a class for expanded clones.

clone_size: .; v_call: TRBV11-2; d_call: .; j_call: TRBJ2-3; cdr3_nt: TGTGCCAGCAGCTTCGGGGACCGAGGCAGGGATACGCAGTATTTT; cdr3_aa: CASSFGDRGRDTQYF
clone_size: .; v_call: TRBV27; d_call: .; j_call: TRBJ1-5; cdr3_nt: TGTGCCAGCAGTTTAGTGTGGAGTCTTTATCAGCCCCAGCATTTT; cdr3_aa: CASSLVWSLYQPQHF
clone_size: .; v_call: TRBV28; d_call: .; j_call: TRBJ2-1; cdr3_nt: TGTGCCAGCAGTTTTTCGAGCAATGAGCAGTTCTTC; cdr3_aa: CASSFSSNEQFF
clone_size: .; v_call: TRBV6-5; d_call: TRBD1; j_call: TRBJ1-1; cdr3_nt: TGTGCCAGCAGGGGACCGGGACAGGGGAACACTGAAGCTTTCTTT; cdr3_aa: CASRGPGQGNTEAFF
clone_size: many; v_call: TRBV7-3; d_call: .; j_call: TRBJ2-1; cdr3_nt: TGTGCCAGCAGCGGGGGAGTGAACAATGAGCAGTTCTTC; cdr3_aa: CASSGGVNNEQFF
clone_size: few; v_call: TRBV18; d_call: TRBD1; j_call: TRBJ1-3; cdr3_nt: TGTGCCAGCTCACCGGGGACAGGCTCCGAACAGGGAAACACCATATATTTT; cdr3_aa: CASSPGTGSEQGNTIYF
clone_size: .; v_call: TRBV27; d_call: TRBD1; j_call: TRBJ1-1; cdr3_nt: TGTGCCAGCGGGGGGACAGGCGTGCGAGACACTGAAGCTTTCTTT; cdr3_aa: CASGGTGVRDTEAFF
clone_size: .; v_call: TRBV18; d_call: .; j_call: TRBJ1-5; cdr3_nt: TGTGCCAGCTCACCATTTGAGGAATCCGGCAATCAGCCCCAGCATTTT; cdr3_aa: CASSPFEESGNQPQHF
clone_size: .; v_call: TRBV29-1; d_call: .; j_call: TRBJ2-5; cdr3_nt: TGCAGCGCCCCGGATAGCGTTCAAGAGACCCAGTACTTC; cdr3_aa: CSAPDSVQETQYF
clone_size: .; v_call: TRBV19; d_call: .; j_call: TRBJ1-1; cdr3_nt: TGTGCCAGTAGTATAAGGGGGGATACTGAAGCTTTCTTT; cdr3_aa: CASSIRGDTEAFF
clone_size: once; v_call: TRBV14; d_call: .; j_call: TRBJ1-6; cdr3_nt: TGTGCCAGCAGCCAAGGATTTTGGCCCACTGGGTTTTTTTCACCCCTCCACTTT; cdr3_aa: CASSQGFWPTGFFSPLHF
clone_size: .; v_call: TRBV14; d_call: TRBD1; j_call: TRBJ2-7; cdr3_nt: TGTGCCAGCAGCCCCTGGACAGGGGGCGAGCAGTACTTC; cdr3_aa: CASSPWTGGEQYF
clone_size: .; v_call: TRBV18; d_call: TRBD2; j_call: TRBJ2-1; cdr3_nt: TGTGCCAGCTCCGGGGGGGGATTGTACAATGAGCAGTTCTTC; cdr3_aa: CASSGGGLYNEQFF
clone_size: .; v_call: TRBV11-2; d_call: TRBD1; j_call: TRBJ2-3; cdr3_nt: TGTGCCAGCAGCTTAGGGTACTGGACAGGGGGTGGAGATACGCAGTATTTT; cdr3_aa: CASSLGYWTGGGDTQYF
clone_size: few; v_call: TRBV7-2; d_call: .; j_call: TRBJ2-7; cdr3_nt: TGTGCCAGCCAAAGAAAACAGGGCAGGTACGAGCAGTACTTC; cdr3_aa: CASQRKQGRYEQYF
clone_size: .; v_call: TRBV25-1; d_call: TRBD2; j_call: TRBJ2-5; cdr3_nt: TGTGCCAGCAGTGAGCCTGGGACTAGCTTGGCAGAGACCCAGTACTTC; cdr3_aa: CASSEPGTSLAETQYF
clone_size: .; v_call: TRBV6-2/TRBV6-3; d_call: .; j_call: TRBJ2-7; cdr3_nt: TGTGCCAGCAGCAACTCAAGGAACGAGCAGTACTTC; cdr3_aa: CASSNSRNEQYF
clone_size: .; v_call: TRBV5-5; d_call: .; j_call: TRBJ2-3; cdr3_nt: TGTGCCAGCAGCTTGGTTCCGGGCACCACAGATACGCAGTATTTT; cdr3_aa: CASSLVPGTTDTQYF
clone_size: .; v_call: TRBV10-3; d_call: .; j_call: TRBJ2-1; cdr3_nt: TGTGCCATCAGGCCCCGCCGAGGACACTCCTACAATGAGCAGTTCTTC; cdr3_aa: CAIRPRRGHSYNEQFF
clone_size: .; v_call: TRBV2; d_call: TRBD1; j_call: TRBJ1-3; cdr3_nt: TGTGCCGGAGGTACAGGGGGCTTATCTGGAAACACCATATATTTT; cdr3_aa: CAGGTGGLSGNTIYF
clone_size: .; v_call: TRBV11-1; d_call: TRBD1; j_call: TRBJ2-7; cdr3_nt: TGTGCCAGCAGCTTAGGGACAGGGTCAGACTACGAGCAGTACTTC; cdr3_aa: CASSLGTGSDYEQYF
clone_size: once; v_call: TRBV4-2; d_call: .; j_call: TRBJ1-1; cdr3_nt: TGTGCCAGCAGCCAAGATCAGGGAGTGGGTGCTGAAGCTTTCTTT; cdr3_aa: CASSQDQGVGAEAFF
clone_size: .; v_call: TRBV5-1; d_call: TRBD1; j_call: TRBJ1-2; cdr3_nt: TGCGCCAGCAGCTTGAATCGACCGGGACAGGGGGAGAAGGGCTACACCTTC; cdr3_aa: CASSLNRPGQGEKGYTF
clone_size: .; v_call: TRBV10-1; d_call: .; j_call: TRBJ2-5; cdr3_nt: TGCGCCAGCAAAGAAGCAACGGGGGCTGAGGAGACCCAGTACTTC; cdr3_aa: CASKEATGAEETQYF
clone_size: .; v_call: TRBV28; d_call: .; j_call: TRBJ1-1; cdr3_nt: TGTGCCAGCAGTCGACAGGCGCCGAACACTGAAGCTTTCTTT; cdr3_aa: CASSRQAPNTEAFF
clone_size: few; v_call: TRBV28; d_call: .; j_call: TRBJ1-1; cdr3_nt: TGTGCCAGCAGTTCGTACATGAACACTGAAGCTTTCTTT; cdr3_aa: CASSSYMNTEAFF
clone_size: .; v_call: TRBV19; d_call: .; j_call: TRBJ1-6; cdr3_nt: TGTGCCAGTAGTACGACGGGAGAGAATTCACCCCTCCACTTT; cdr3_aa: CASSTTGENSPLHF
clone_size: .; v_call: TRBV28; d_call: TRBD2; j_call: TRBJ2-5; cdr3_nt: TGTGCCAGCAGTTTAGGTCTGCTAGCGGGATTCTCCCAAGAGACCCAGTACTTC; cdr3_aa: CASSLGLLAGFSQETQYF
clone_size: .; v_call: TRBV6-5; d_call: TRBD1; j_call: TRBJ2-7; cdr3_nt: TGTGCCAGCAGTTTCGCCGGGACAGGGTCCTACGAGCAGTACTTC; cdr3_aa: CASSFAGTGSYEQYF
clone_size: .; v_call: TRBV16; d_call: .; j_call: TRBJ1-1; cdr3_nt: TGTGCCAGCAGCCAGATATCAGTCGGGGGAACTGAAGCTTTCTTT; cdr3_aa: CASSQISVGGTEAFF